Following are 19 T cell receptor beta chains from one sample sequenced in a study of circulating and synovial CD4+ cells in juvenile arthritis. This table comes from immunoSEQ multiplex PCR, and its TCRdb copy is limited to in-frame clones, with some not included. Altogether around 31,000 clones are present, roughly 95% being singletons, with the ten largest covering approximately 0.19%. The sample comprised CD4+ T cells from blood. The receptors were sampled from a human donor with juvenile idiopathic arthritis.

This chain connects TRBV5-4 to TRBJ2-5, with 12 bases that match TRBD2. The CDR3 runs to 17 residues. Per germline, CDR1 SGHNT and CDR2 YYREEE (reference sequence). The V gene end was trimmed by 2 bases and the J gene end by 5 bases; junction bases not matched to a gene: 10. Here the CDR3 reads CASSLPQGLAGRETQYF. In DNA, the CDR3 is TGTGCCAGCAGCTTACCTCAAGGACTAGCGGGGCGGGAGACCCAGTACTTC. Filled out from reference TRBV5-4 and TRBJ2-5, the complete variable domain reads ETGVTQSPTHLIKTRGQQVTLRCSSQSGHNTVSWYQQALGQGPQFIFQYYREEENGRGNFPPRFSGLQFPNYSSELNVNALELDDSALYLCASSLPQGLAGRETQYFGPGTRLLVL.

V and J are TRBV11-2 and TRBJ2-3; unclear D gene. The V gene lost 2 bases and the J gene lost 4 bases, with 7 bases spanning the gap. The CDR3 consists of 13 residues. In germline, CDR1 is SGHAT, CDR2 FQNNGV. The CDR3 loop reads CASSLSGADTQYF. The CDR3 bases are TGTGCCAGCAGCTTATCCGGTGCAGATACGCAGTATTTT.

The CDR3 protein is CASSLRLTSGDPYEQYF. The DNA of the CDR3 is TGTGCCAGCAGCTTAAGACTGACTAGCGGTGACCCCTACGAGCAGTACTTC. The chain combines TRBV5-5 with TRBJ2-7; 9 nucleotides line up with TRBD2. The CDR3 has 17 residues. In germline, CDR1 is SGHKS, CDR2 YYEKEE (reference sequence). V lost 2 bases and J lost 2; bases outside the gene matches: 11.

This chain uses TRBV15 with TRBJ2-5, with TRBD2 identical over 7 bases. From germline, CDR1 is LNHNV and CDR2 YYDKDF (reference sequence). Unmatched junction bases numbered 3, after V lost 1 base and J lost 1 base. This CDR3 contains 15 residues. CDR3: CATSRVGGTQETQYF. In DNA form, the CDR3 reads TGTGCCACCAGCAGAGTGGGGGGGACCCAAGAGACCCAGTACTTC. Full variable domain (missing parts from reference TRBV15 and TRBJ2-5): DAMVIQNPRYQVTQFGKPVTLSCSQTLNHNVMYWYQQKSSQAPKLLFHYYDKDFNNEADTPDNFQSRRPNTSFCFLDIRSPGLGDTAMYLCATSRVGGTQETQYFGPGTRLLVL.

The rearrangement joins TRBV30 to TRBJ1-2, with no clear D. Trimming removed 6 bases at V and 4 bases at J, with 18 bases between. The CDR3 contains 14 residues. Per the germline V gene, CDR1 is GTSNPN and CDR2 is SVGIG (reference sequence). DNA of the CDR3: TGTGCCTGTAAAGCGGCAGATCGGGCCTATGGCTACACCTTC. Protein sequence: CACKAADRAYGYTF.

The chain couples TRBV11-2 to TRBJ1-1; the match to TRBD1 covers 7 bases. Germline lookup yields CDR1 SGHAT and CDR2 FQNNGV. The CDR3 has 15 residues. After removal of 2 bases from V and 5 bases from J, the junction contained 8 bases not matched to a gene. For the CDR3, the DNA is TGTGCCAGCAGCTTACTAGGGGGCAATGGGACTGAAGCTTTCTTT. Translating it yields CASSLLGGNGTEAFF.

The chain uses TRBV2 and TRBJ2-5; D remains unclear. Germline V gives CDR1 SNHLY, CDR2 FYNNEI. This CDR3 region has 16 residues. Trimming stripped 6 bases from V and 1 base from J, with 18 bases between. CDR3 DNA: TGTGCCAGCAGGCCTCAGACACCTTCCCTCCAAGAGACCCAGTACTTC. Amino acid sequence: CASRPQTPSLQETQYF.

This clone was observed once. The CDR3 coding sequence is TGTGCCAGCAGCTTAGGGTCTAGCGGCAAAGAGACCCAGTACTTC. Its protein is CASSLGSSGKETQYF. The chain carries TRBV7-2 and TRBJ2-5; 7 bases align to TRBD2. The CDR3 runs 15 residues. J gave up 3 bases and V 1 base, and 5 bases lay outside the gene matches. Germline CDR1 and CDR2: SGHTA and FQGNSA. Complete variable domain (other parts from reference TRBV7-2 and TRBJ2-5): GAGVSQSPSNKVTEKGKDVELRCDPISGHTALYWYRQSLGQGLEFLIYFQGNSAPDKSGLPSDRFSAERTGGSVSTLTIQRTQQEDSAVYLCASSLGSSGKETQYFGPGTRLLVL.

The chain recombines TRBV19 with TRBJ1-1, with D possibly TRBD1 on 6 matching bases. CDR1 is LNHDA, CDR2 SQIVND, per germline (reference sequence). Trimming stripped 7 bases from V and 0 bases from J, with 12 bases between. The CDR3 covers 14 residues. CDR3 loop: CASIQGPMNTEAFF. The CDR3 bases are TGTGCCAGTATCCAGGGGCCCATGAACACTGAAGCTTTCTTT.

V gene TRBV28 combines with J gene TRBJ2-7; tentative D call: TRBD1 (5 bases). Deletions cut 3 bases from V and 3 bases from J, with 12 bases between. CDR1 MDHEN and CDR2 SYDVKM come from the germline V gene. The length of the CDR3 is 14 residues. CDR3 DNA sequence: TGTGCCAGCAGTTTCCTACAGGACGGCTACGAGCAGTACTTC. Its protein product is CASSFLQDGYEQYF.

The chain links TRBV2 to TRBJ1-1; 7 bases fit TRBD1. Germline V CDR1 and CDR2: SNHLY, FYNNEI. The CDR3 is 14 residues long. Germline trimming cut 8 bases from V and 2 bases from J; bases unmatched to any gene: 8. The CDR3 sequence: CASAPGGKNTEAFF. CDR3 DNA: TGTGCCAGCGCTCCAGGGGGAAAAAACACTGAAGCTTTCTTT.

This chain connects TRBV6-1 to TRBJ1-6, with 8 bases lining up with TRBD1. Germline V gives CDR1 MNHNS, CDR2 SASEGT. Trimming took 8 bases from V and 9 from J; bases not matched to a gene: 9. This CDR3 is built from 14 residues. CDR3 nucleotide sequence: TGTGCCAGCGAAAGCAGGGGGCTGTCTTCACCCCTCCACTTT. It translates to CASESRGLSSPLHF.

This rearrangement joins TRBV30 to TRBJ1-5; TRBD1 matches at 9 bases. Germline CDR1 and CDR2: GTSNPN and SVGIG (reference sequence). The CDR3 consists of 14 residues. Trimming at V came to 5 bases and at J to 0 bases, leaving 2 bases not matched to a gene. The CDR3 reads CAWEGQGSNQPQHF. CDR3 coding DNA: TGTGCCTGGGAGGGACAGGGTAGCAATCAGCCCCAGCATTTT. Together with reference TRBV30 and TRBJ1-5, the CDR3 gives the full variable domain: SQTIHQWPATLVQPVGSPLSLECTVEGTSNPNLYWYRQAAGRGLQLLFYSVGIGQISSEVPQNLSASRPQDRQFILSSKKLLLSDSGFYLCAWEGQGSNQPQHFGDGTRLSIL.

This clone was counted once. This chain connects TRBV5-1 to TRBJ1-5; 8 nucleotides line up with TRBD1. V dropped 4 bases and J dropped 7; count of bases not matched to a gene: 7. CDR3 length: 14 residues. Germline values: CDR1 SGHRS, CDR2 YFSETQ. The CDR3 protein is CASSGGQGEQPQHF. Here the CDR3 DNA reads TGCGCCAGCAGCGGTGGACAGGGCGAACAGCCCCAGCATTTT.

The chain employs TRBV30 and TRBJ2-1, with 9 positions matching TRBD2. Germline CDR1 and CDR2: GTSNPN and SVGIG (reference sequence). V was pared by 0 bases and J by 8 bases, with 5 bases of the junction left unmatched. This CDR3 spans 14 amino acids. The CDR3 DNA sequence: TGTGCCTGGAGTGTCGGGGGACTAGCTCATGAGCAGTTCTTC. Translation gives CAWSVGGLAHEQFF.

CDR3 nucleotide sequence: TGTGCCTGGAGTGTAAAGGCGGGGGGACCCTACGAGCAGTACTTC. Amino acid sequence: CAWSVKAGGPYEQYF. This rearrangement joins TRBV30 to TRBJ2-7, with TRBD2 identical over 8 bases. This CDR3 has 15 residues. Germline CDR1 and CDR2: GTSNPN and SVGIG (reference sequence). J was trimmed by 2 bases and V by 0 bases; bases with no gene match: 6.

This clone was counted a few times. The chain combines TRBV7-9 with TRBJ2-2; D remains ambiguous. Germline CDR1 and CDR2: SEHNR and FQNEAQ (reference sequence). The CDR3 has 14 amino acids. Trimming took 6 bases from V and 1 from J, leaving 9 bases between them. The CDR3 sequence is CASRTTQNTGELFF. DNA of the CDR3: TGTGCCAGCAGAACAACACAGAACACCGGGGAGCTGTTTTTT.

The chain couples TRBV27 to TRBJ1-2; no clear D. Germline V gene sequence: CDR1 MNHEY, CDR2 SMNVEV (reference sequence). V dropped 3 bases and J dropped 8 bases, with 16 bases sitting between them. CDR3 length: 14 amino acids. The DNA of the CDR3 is TGTGCCAGCAGTTTGCTCCCGGGATTGTGGGGCTACACCTTC. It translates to CASSLLPGLWGYTF.

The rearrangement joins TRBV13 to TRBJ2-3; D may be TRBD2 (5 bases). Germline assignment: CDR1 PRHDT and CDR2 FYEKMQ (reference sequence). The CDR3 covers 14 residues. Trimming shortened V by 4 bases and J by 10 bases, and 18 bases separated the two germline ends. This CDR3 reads CASSSRDGESAQYF. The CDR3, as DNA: TGTGCCAGCAGCTCGAGGGATGGGGAGAGTGCGCAGTATTTT.